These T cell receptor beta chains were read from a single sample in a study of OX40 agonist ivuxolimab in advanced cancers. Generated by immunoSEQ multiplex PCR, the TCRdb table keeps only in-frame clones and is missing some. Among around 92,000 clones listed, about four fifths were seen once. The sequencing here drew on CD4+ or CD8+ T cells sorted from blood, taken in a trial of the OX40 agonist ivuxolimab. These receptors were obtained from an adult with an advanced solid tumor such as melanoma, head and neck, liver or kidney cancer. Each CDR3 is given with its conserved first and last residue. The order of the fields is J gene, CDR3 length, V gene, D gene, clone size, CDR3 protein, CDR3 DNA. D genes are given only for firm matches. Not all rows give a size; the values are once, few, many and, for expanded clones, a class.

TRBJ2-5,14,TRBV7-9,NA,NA,CASSSGTFQETQYF,TGTGCCAGCAGCTCAGGGACCTTCCAAGAGACCCAGTACTTC
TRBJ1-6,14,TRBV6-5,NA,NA,CASSEKWDALILHF,TGTGCCAGCAGTGAGAAATGGGACGCCTTAATCCTCCACTTT
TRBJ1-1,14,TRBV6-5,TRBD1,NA,CASSYRRQGAEAFF,TGTGCCAGCAGTTACAGGAGACAGGGGGCTGAAGCTTTCTTT
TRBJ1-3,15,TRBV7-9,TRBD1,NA,CASSSTGTGSYTIYF,TGTGCCAGCAGCTCGACCGGGACAGGGAGTTACACCATATATTTT
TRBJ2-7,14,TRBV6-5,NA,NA,CASSRGTANYEQYF,TGTGCCAGCAGTCGCGGGACGGCCAACTACGAGCAGTACTTC
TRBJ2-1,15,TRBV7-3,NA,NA,CASSRDFSSYNEQFF,TGTGCCAGCAGCCGGGACTTCAGCTCCTACAATGAGCAGTTCTTC
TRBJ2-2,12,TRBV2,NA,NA,CASRQGSGELFF,TGTGCCAGCAGGCAGGGGTCCGGGGAGCTGTTTTTT
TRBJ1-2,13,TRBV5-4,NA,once,CASRPVANYGYTF,TGTGCCAGCCGCCCCGTGGCCAACTATGGCTACACCTTC
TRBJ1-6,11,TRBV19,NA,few,CATRRGVALHF,TGTGCCACCCGTCGTGGGGTGGCCCTCCACTTT
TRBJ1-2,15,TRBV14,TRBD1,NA,CASSQRQGENYGYTF,TGTGCCAGCAGCCAAAGACAGGGTGAAAACTATGGCTACACCTTC
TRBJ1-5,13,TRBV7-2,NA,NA,CASSEDRGQPQHF,TGTGCCAGCAGCGAGGACAGAGGTCAGCCCCAGCATTTT
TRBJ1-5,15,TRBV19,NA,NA,CASREPGHGNQPQHF,TGTGCCAGTAGGGAGCCCGGGCATGGGAATCAGCCCCAGCATTTT
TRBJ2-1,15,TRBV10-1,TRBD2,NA,CASSESFSRGGVQFF,TGCGCCAGCAGTGAGTCGTTCTCTCGGGGGGGGGTCCAGTTCTTC
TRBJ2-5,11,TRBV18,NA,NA,CASSPLETQYF,TGTGCCAGCTCACCGTTAGAGACCCAGTACTTC
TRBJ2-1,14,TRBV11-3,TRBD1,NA,CASSQQGEYNEQFF,TGTGCCAGCTCCCAACAGGGGGAATACAATGAGCAGTTCTTC
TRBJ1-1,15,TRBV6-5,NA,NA,CASSATGTMNTEAFF,TGTGCCAGCAGTGCCACAGGGACTATGAACACTGAAGCTTTCTTT
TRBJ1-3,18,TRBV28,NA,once,CASSLTAADRSSGNTIYF,TGTGCCAGCAGTTTGACGGCCGCTGACCGATCCTCTGGAAACACCATATATTTT
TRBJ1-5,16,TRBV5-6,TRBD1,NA,CASSLFQGAINQPQHF,TGTGCCAGCAGCTTATTTCAGGGGGCGATCAATCAGCCCCAGCATTTT
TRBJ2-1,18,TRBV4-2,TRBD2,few,CASSLRTVAGGLYNEQFF,TGTGCCAGCAGCCTCCGAACCGTGGCGGGGGGGCTATACAATGAGCAGTTCTTC
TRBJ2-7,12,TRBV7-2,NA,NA,CASSLAVGEQYF,TGTGCCAGCAGCTTAGCGGTAGGAGAGCAGTACTTC
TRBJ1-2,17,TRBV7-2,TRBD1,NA,CASSLSPRGRPPYGYTF,TGTGCCAGCAGCTTATCGCCCAGGGGGCGCCCCCCTTATGGCTACACCTTC
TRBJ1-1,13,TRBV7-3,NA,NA,CASSFEGYTEAFF,TGTGCCAGCAGCTTTGAGGGGTACACTGAAGCTTTCTTT
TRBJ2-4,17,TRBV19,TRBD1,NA,CASSKLKGAGAKNIQYF,TGTGCCAGTAGTAAACTCAAGGGGGCAGGAGCCAAAAACATTCAGTACTTC
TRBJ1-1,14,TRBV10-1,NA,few,CASSESAGSTEAFF,TGCGCCAGCAGTGAGTCCGCAGGGAGCACTGAAGCTTTCTTT
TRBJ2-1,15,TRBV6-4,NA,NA,CASSPRQSSYNEQFF,TGTGCCAGCAGTCCCCGACAAAGCTCCTACAATGAGCAGTTCTTC
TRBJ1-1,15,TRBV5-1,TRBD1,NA,CASSWGDRGHTEAFF,TGCGCCAGCAGCTGGGGGGACAGGGGCCACACTGAAGCTTTCTTT
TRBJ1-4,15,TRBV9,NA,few,CASSEREGSNEKLFF,TGTGCCAGCAGTGAGAGGGAGGGGTCGAATGAAAAACTGTTTTTT
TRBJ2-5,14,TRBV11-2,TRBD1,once,CASRRQGVQETQYF,TGTGCCAGCAGAAGACAGGGAGTCCAAGAGACCCAGTACTTC
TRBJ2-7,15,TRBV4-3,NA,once,CASSHNRDGFYEQYF,TGCGCCAGCAGCCATAACCGGGACGGGTTCTACGAGCAGTACTTC
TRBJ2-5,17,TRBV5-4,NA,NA,CASSLKGDSFTGETQYF,TGTGCCAGCAGCTTGAAAGGCGACAGCTTCACGGGGGAGACCCAGTACTTC
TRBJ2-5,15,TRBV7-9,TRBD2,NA,CASSLAAGRGETQYF,TGTGCCAGCAGCTTAGCGGCAGGGAGGGGAGAGACCCAGTACTTC
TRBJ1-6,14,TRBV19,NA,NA,CASSIGQLNSPLHF,TGTGCCAGTAGTATAGGACAGCTTAATTCACCCCTCCACTTT
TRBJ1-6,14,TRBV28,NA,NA,CASSLGGDNSPLHF,TGTGCCAGCAGTTTAGGAGGGGATAATTCACCCCTCCACTTT
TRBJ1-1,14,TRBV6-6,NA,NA,CASSWARMNTEAFF,TGTGCCAGCAGTTGGGCCAGGATGAACACTGAAGCTTTCTTT
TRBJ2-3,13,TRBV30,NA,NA,CAWTGVSSDTQYF,TGTGCCTGGACTGGGGTCTCGTCAGATACGCAGTATTTT
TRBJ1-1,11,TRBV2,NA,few,CASSERTEAFF,TGTGCCAGCAGTGAAAGGACTGAAGCTTTCTTT
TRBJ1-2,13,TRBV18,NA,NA,CASSPGGDYGYTF,TGTGCCAGCTCACCGGGGGGCGACTATGGCTACACCTTC
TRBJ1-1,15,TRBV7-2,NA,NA,CASRYDIGTDTEAFF,TGTGCCAGCAGGTACGACATAGGTACGGACACTGAAGCTTTCTTT
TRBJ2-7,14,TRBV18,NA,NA,CASSPRDNSYEQYF,TGTGCCAGCTCACCCCGGGACAACTCCTACGAGCAGTACTTC
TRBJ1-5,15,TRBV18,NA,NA,CASSPQGSRNQPQHF,TGTGCCAGCTCACCCCAGGGTAGTCGCAATCAGCCCCAGCATTTT